Presented here are 20 T cell receptor beta chains from one specimen sequenced in a study of shared clonotypes between healthy human individuals (TCRdb year 2020). The library relied on the immunoSEQ multiplex PCR assay. Drawn from immuneACCESS, this table holds only the in-frame rearrangements with V and J called that TCRdb kept. Clones are partly lost; checked studies trace under half to an unresolved V gene and leave the rest unexplained. For this sample the table gives a few million clones, of which approximately 93% were detected only once. Clones ranked in the top ten supply 0.39% of the sample. Material for sequencing was naive CD4+ T cells from PBMCs. What the cell subset or site label conveys for this sample: CD45RA+ positively selected. These receptors were taken from a man aged 18 to 30 in good health. Some clones in this sample may be carry-over from other donors' samples.

The V call is TRBV5-1, the J call TRBJ1-2; D unresolved. The CDR3 is 14 residues long. Germline V CDR1 and CDR2: SGHRS, YFSETQ. Trimming stripped 1 base from V and 8 bases from J, with 15 bases between. Written as DNA, the CDR3 is TGCGCCAGCAGCTTGTCCCCGGAGGTGGTCGGCTACACCTTC. Its translation is CASSLSPEVVGYTF.

The chain has TRBV7-2 and TRBJ2-1; D could derive from TRBD1 or TRBD2 (6 bases each). Trimming removed 1 base from V and 7 bases from J, with 20 bases in between. Germline V gene lookup returns CDR1 SGHTA and CDR2 FQGNSA. The CDR3 spans 17 residues. The CDR3 nucleotides read TGTGCCAGCAGCTTAGTATCGCGGGACACCGGTAGGAATGAGCAGTTCTTC. Translated: CASSLVSRDTGRNEQFF.

The CDR3 coding sequence is TGTGCCAGCTCACCACAGAGGTATTTCGAAAGTTCCGAGCAGTACTTC. Amino acids: CASSPQRYFESSEQYF. The chain links TRBV18 to TRBJ2-7, with D hard to call. The CDR3 totals 16 residues. V was shortened by 1 base and J by 6 bases, with 19 bases between the two germline ends. CDR1 is KGHSH and CDR2 is LQKENI in the germline V gene.

As concerns this clone: The identical CDR3 is also encoded by other nucleotide sequences in the sample. CDR3 DNA sequence: TGTGCCAGCAGTTATCTTCCCTACGAGCAGTACTTC. Its protein is CASSYLPYEQYF. V usage is TRBV28 and J usage is TRBJ2-7; D call uncertain. The CDR3 covers 12 residues. V shed 4 bases and J shed 2 bases, with 6 bases lying between them. The germline V gene encodes CDR1 MDHEN and CDR2 SYDVKM.

The chain has TRBV7-2 and TRBJ1-2; TRBD1 agrees at 8 bases. The CDR3 extends over 14 amino acids. J gave up 3 bases and V 2 bases, and 2 bases lay outside the gene matches. Per germline, CDR1 SGHTA and CDR2 FQGNSA. The CDR3 DNA follows: TGTGCCAGCAGCTTACAGGGGGCTGACTATGGCTACACCTTC. As protein: CASSLQGADYGYTF.

CDR3 sequence (DNA): TGTGCCAGCACCCCTGGGGGCACGAACACTGAAGCTTTCTTT. It yields the protein CASTPGGTNTEAFF. V gene TRBV5-6 combines with J gene TRBJ1-1; tentative D call: TRBD1 (6 bases). The CDR3 is made up of 14 amino acids. The germline gives CDR1 SGHDT, CDR2 YYEEEE. The V and J ends lost 6 bases and 1 base respectively, with 13 bases between them.

This clone has just one count. The chain couples TRBV10-3 to TRBJ2-3; D possibly corresponds to TRBD1 (6 bases). The V end lost 6 bases, the J end lost 4 bases, and 14 bases lay between the germline ends. Germline values: CDR1 ENHRY, CDR2 SYGVKD. This CDR3 contains 14 residues. This CDR3 reads CAISLGQSADTQYF. The CDR3 bases are TGTGCCATCAGCCTGGGACAATCGGCAGATACGCAGTATTTT.

The chain joins TRBV18 to TRBJ1-2; the D is unclear. Germline V lookup: CDR1 KGHSH, CDR2 LQKENI. Trimming left V 5 bases short and J 3 bases short, with 19 bases between. This CDR3 contains 16 residues. CDR3 coding DNA: TGTGCCAGCTCAGGACCCGGAGCCGGCATTGACTATGGCTACACCTTC. Protein product: CASSGPGAGIDYGYTF.

V gene TRBV5-1 combines with J gene TRBJ1-1, with D perhaps matching TRBD1 (5 bases). The CDR3 has 16 amino acids. Trimming cost V 5 bases and J 4 bases, with 21 bases left between them. In germline, CDR1 is SGHRS, CDR2 YFSETQ. CDR3 in amino acids: CASRPDTWGGGTEAFF. In DNA form, the CDR3 reads TGCGCCAGCAGACCAGACACCTGGGGTGGGGGCACTGAAGCTTTCTTT.

The chain uses TRBV25-1 and TRBJ1-1; possible D gene TRBD1, 6 bases. From germline, CDR1 is MGHDK and CDR2 SYGVNS. V shed 6 bases and J shed 4 bases, with 24 bases lying between them. The length of the CDR3 is 17 residues. CDR3 protein: CASSHSGGRVLGTEAFF. In DNA, the CDR3 is TGTGCCAGCAGCCATAGCGGGGGGCGCGTTTTGGGCACTGAAGCTTTCTTT.

This chain joins TRBV6-5 and TRBJ2-5, with D unresolved. This CDR3 is 14 amino acids long. Germline V gene lookup returns CDR1 MNHEY and CDR2 SVGAGI. V lost 0 bases and J lost 5, with 10 bases in between. CDR3 DNA: TGTGCCAGCAGTTACTCGAGTCCCACGGAGACCCAGTACTTC. It translates to CASSYSSPTETQYF.

The chain is built from TRBV28 and TRBJ2-1; maybe TRBD2 (6 bases). Trimming left V 5 bases short and J 0 bases short, with 14 bases between. The germline V gene has CDR1 MDHEN and CDR2 SYDVKM. The CDR3 loop spans 16 amino acids. The CDR3 loop is CASSAPSDSSYNEQFF. The CDR3 DNA follows: TGTGCCAGCAGTGCGCCTAGCGACAGCTCCTACAATGAGCAGTTCTTC.

J is TRBJ2-1 and V is TRBV6-5; D unclear. V lost 3 bases to trimming and J lost 5 bases, with 11 bases between them. The CDR3 extends over 14 amino acids. The V gene's germline CDR1 is MNHEY and CDR2 SVGAGI. The CDR3 spells CASSYLGSNNEQFF. DNA for the CDR3: TGTGCCAGCAGTTATCTGGGCAGCAACAATGAGCAGTTCTTC.

The rearrangement uses TRBV28 and TRBJ2-7; D perhaps matches TRBD1 (5 bases). CDR1 is MDHEN and CDR2 is SYDVKM in the germline V gene. The CDR3 is made up of 12 amino acids. With 7 bases removed from V and 6 bases from J, the gap between germline ends came to 13 bases. The CDR3 region is CASKETDFEQYF. As DNA, the CDR3 is TGTGCCAGCAAAGAGACAGATTTCGAGCAGTACTTC.

This clone was seen only a few times. Other DNA sequences within the sample encode an identical CDR3. The V call is TRBV2, the J call TRBJ2-7; D unclear. The V gene's germline CDR1 is SNHLY and CDR2 FYNNEI. The length of the CDR3 is 12 residues. V was trimmed by 5 bases and J by 4 bases, leaving 9 bases between them. CDR3 sequence (DNA): TGTGCCAGCAGTCCCCTTCCTTACGAGCAGTACTTC. The encoded protein is CASSPLPYEQYF. Full variable domain (remainder filled in from reference TRBV2 and TRBJ2-7): EPEVTQTPSHQVTQMGQEVILRCVPISNHLYFYWYRQILGQKVEFLVSFYNNEISEKSEIFDDQFSVERPDGSNFTLKIRSTKLEDSAMYFCASSPLPYEQYFGPGTRLTVT.

This chain uses TRBV5-1 with TRBJ2-3, with D possibly being TRBD2 (5 bases). The CDR3 runs 15 residues. V dropped 4 bases and J dropped 1 base, with 13 bases sitting between them. Germline lookup yields CDR1 SGHRS and CDR2 YFSETQ. For the CDR3, the DNA is TGCGCCAGCAGCCACCTACTAGTTGGCACAGATACGCAGTATTTT. Translation: CASSHLLVGTDTQYF.

The rearrangement joins TRBV7-8 to TRBJ1-3; tentative D call: TRBD1 (5 bases). From germline, CDR1 is SGHVS and CDR2 FQNEAQ. The CDR3 runs to 14 residues. V was pared by 6 bases and J by 0 bases, with 9 bases between. CDR3 coding DNA: TGTGCCAGCAGGGGGGGGAGCTCTGGAAACACCATATATTTT. The encoded protein is CASRGGSSGNTIYF.

The V gene is TRBV5-4, the J gene TRBJ2-7; D remains ambiguous. Germline V CDR1 and CDR2: SGHNT, YYREEE (reference sequence). The CDR3 consists of 14 residues. Trimming shortened V by 0 bases and J by 2 bases, and 9 bases separated the two germline ends. The CDR3 reads CASSLVPATYEQYF. CDR3 in DNA: TGTGCCAGCAGCTTGGTTCCAGCAACCTACGAGCAGTACTTC.

The chain joins TRBV7-9 to TRBJ1-1, with D tentatively TRBD1 (6 bases). The CDR3 length is 14 residues. Germline V CDR1 and CDR2: SEHNR, FQNEAQ (reference sequence). V was cut by 1 base and J by 6 bases, with 12 bases left in between. CDR3 sequence reads: CASSLVQGKPEAFF. The CDR3 DNA follows: TGTGCCAGCAGCTTAGTACAGGGAAAACCTGAAGCTTTCTTT.

On this clone itself: Other DNA sequences from this sample encode an identical CDR3 as well. The CDR3 DNA follows: TGTGCCAGCAGTGAAACACGCAATCAGCCCCAGCATTTT. Its protein is CASSETRNQPQHF. V usage is TRBV6-1 and J usage is TRBJ1-5; no clear D. The germline gives CDR1 MNHNS, CDR2 SASEGT. V was cut by 2 bases and J by 2 bases, with 4 bases left in between. The CDR3 is 13 amino acids.